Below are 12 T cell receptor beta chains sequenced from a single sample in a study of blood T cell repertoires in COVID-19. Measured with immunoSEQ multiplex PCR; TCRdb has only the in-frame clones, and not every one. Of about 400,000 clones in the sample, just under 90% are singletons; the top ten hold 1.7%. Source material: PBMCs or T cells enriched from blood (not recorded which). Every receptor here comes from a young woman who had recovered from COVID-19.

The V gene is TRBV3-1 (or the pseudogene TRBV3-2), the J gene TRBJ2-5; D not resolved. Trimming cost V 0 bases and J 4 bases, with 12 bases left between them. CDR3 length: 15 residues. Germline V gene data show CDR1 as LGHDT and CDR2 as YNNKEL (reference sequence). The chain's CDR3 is CASSQEVLVRETQYF. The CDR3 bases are TGTGCCAGCAGCCAAGAAGTGCTAGTAAGAGAGACCCAGTACTTC.

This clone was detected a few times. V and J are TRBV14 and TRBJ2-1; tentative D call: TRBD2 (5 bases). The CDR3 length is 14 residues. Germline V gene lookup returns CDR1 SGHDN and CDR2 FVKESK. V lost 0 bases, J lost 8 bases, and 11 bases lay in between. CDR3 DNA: TGTGCCAGCAGCCAAGACCCGGGGATGGATGAGCAGTTCTTC. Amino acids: CASSQDPGMDEQFF. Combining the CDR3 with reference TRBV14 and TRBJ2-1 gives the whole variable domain EAGVTQFPSHSVIEKGQTVTLRCDPISGHDNLYWYRRVMGKEIKFLLHFVKESKQDESGMPNNRFLAERTGGTYSTLKVQPAELEDSGVYFCASSQDPGMDEQFFGPGTRLTVL.

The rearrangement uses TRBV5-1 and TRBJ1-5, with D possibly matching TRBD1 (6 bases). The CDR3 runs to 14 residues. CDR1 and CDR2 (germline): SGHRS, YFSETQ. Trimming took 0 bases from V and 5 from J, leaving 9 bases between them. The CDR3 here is CASSLAEGDQPQHF. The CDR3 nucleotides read TGCGCCAGCAGCTTGGCCGAGGGGGATCAGCCCCAGCATTTT.

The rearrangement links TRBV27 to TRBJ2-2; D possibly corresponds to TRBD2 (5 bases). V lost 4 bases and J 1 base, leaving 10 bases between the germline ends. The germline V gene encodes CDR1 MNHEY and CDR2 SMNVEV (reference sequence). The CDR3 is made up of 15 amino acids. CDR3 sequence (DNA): TGTGCCAGCAGTTCCCACCGGGAGAACACCGGGGAGCTGTTTTTT. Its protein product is CASSSHRENTGELFF.

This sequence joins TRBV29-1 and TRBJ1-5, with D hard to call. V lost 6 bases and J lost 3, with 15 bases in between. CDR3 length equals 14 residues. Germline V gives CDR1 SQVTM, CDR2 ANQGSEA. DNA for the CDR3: TGCAGCGTCCAACCCCCCGGGATCAATCAGCCCCAGCATTTT. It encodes CSVQPPGINQPQHF.

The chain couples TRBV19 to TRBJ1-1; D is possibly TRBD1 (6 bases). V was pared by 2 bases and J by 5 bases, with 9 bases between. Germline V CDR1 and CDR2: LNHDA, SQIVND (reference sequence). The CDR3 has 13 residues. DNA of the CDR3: TGTGCCAGTAGTATAACAGGGCCAACTGAAGCTTTCTTT. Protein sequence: CASSITGPTEAFF.

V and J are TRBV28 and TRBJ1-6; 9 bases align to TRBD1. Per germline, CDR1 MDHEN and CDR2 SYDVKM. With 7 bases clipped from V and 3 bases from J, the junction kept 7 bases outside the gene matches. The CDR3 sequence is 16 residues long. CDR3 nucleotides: TGTGCCAGCACCGAACCGGGACAGGGCTATAATTCACCCCTCCACTTT. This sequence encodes CASTEPGQGYNSPLHF.

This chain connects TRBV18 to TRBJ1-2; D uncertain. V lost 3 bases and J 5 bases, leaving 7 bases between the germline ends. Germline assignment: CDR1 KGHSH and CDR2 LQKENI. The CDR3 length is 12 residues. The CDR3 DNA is TGTGCCAGCTCACCGGGCGGGTATGGCTACACCTTC. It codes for CASSPGGYGYTF.

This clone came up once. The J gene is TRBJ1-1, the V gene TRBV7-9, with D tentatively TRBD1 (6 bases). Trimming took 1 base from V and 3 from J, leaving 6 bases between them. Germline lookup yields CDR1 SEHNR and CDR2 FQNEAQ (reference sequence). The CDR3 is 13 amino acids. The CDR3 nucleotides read TGTGCCAGCAGCTTAGAGGGGGACACTGAAGCTTTCTTT. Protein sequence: CASSLEGDTEAFF.

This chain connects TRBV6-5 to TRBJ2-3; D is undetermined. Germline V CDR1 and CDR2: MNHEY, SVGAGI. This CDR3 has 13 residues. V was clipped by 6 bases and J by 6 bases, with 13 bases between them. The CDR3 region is CASSRILLDTQYF. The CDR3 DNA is TGTGCCAGCAGCCGTATACTATTGGATACGCAGTATTTT.

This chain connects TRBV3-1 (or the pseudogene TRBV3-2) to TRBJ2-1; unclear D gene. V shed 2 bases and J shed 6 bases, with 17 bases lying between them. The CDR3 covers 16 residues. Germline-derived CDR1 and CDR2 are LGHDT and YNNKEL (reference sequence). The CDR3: CASSQKRGLGSNEQFF. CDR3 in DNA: TGTGCCAGCAGCCAAAAACGCGGCCTAGGATCCAATGAGCAGTTCTTC.

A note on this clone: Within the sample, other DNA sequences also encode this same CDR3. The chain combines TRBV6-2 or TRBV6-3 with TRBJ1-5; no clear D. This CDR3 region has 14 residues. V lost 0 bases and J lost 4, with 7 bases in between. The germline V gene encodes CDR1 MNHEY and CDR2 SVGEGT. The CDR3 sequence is CASSYSRGNQPQHF. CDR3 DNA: TGTGCCAGCAGTTACTCGAGAGGGAATCAGCCCCAGCATTTT.